What follows are 7 T cell receptor beta chains derived from one specimen sequenced in a study of regulatory T cells in long-lasting Graves disease. iRepertoire HTBI primers and Arm-PCR of CDR3 regions built TCR beta libraries. TCRdb re-derived calls from the multiplex PCR reads in MiXCR, one entry per CDR3 protein. The sample shows fewer than 400,000 distinct CDR3 sequences, 18% of them seen only once. Time point given: newly diagnosed GD, antithyroid drugs for less than 3 months. Construction of the TCR library relied on RNA isolated from PBMCs. Here the sequenced sample was peripheral blood mononuclear cells (PBMCs), taken at new diagnosis, from a patient treated with antithyroid drugs. The receptors come from a female donor with Graves disease.

The chain joins TRBV6-1 to TRBJ1-5; perhaps TRBD1 as D (5 bases). Deletions cut 4 bases from V and 0 bases from J, with 13 bases between. The CDR3 sequence is 16 residues long. Germline V lookup: CDR1 MNHNS, CDR2 SASEGT. The CDR3 here is CASSVLTAYSNQPQHF. The DNA for the CDR3 is TGTGCCAGCAGTGTCTTGACAGCTTATAGCAATCAGCCCCAGCATTTT.

V usage is TRBV30 and J usage is TRBJ1-2; 7 bases align to TRBD1. Germline loops: CDR1 GTSNPN, CDR2 SVGIG (reference sequence). V dropped 3 bases and J dropped 1; count of bases not matched to a gene: 5. CDR3 length: 14 residues. CDR3 nucleotides: TGTGCCTGGAGCGGGGACAGAATTAACTATGGCTACACCTTC. It yields the protein CAWSGDRINYGYTF.

In this sample, this clonotype turned up many times. The chain recombines TRBV11-2 with TRBJ1-2, with a tentative D call TRBD1 (6 bases). The CDR3 covers 14 residues. The germline V gene encodes CDR1 SGHAT and CDR2 FQNNGV. Between the trimmed V and J ends, which lost 5 bases and 8 bases, there was a span of 18 bases. CDR3 coding DNA: TGTGCCAGCAGCCCGCAGGTACGGGGGCGAGGCTACACCTTC. Protein: CASSPQVRGRGYTF.

This clonotype occurred many times. The V and J genes are TRBV11-2 and TRBJ2-7; D is undetermined. Trimming took off 2 bases at V and 9 bases at J, with 11 bases between the two ends. Germline values: CDR1 SGHAT, CDR2 FQNNGV. CDR3 size: 12 residues. CDR3 bases: TGTGCCAGCAGCTTAAACCCCGTGCTGCAGTACTTC. Its translation is CASSLNPVLQYF.

This clonotype was seen repeatedly, ten times or more. This sequence joins TRBV7-3 and TRBJ2-3; unclear D gene. Between the trimmed V and J ends, which lost 5 bases and 2 bases, there was a span of 8 bases. CDR3 length: 13 amino acids. The germline V gene has CDR1 SGHTA and CDR2 FQGTGA. CDR3 DNA: TGTGCCAGCAGCGTCCAGGACACAGATACGCAGTATTTT. Protein sequence: CASSVQDTDTQYF.

This clonotype has at least ten counts. This rearrangement joins TRBV19 to TRBJ1-6; a weak D match, TRBD1 (5 bases). CDR3 length: 13 residues. The germline V gene has CDR1 LNHDA and CDR2 SQIVND (reference sequence). Trimming cost V 1 base and J 14 bases, with 12 bases left between them. CDR3 residues: CASSIAGELTLHF. CDR3 DNA sequence: TGTGCCAGTAGTATAGCGGGGGAACTAACCCTCCACTTT.

This clonotype was detected ten times or more. V is TRBV11-2 and J is TRBJ1-4; D is undetermined. This CDR3 comprises 13 residues. Germline V CDR1 and CDR2: SGHAT, FQNNGV. With 7 bases removed from V and 7 bases from J, the gap between germline ends came to 13 bases. CDR3 sequence (DNA): TGTGCCAGCACCCGCCGGTTCGGTGAAAAACTGTTTTTT. Translated: CASTRRFGEKLFF.